Listed here is a single TCR beta chain. The CDR3 runs 18 residues. The germline gives CDR1 LGHDT, CDR2 YNNKEL (reference sequence). V trimming: 1 base; J trimming: 7 bases; junction bases outside the gene matches: 13. These data originate in a study of blood T cell repertoires in COVID-19. Study in general: There were acute and convalescent COVID-19 samples, and they came from the United States, Italy and Spain.

Clones were read by immunoSEQ multiplex PCR, and TCRdb kept only the in-frame ones, dropping some. The sample yields under 200,000 clones, roughly 84% seen once. The rearrangement uses TRBV3-1 (or the pseudogene TRBV3-2) and TRBJ2-1, with TRBD2 matching 10 bases. This sequence was found in an older woman with acute or convalescent COVID-19. The sequenced sample was peripheral blood. The CDR3 nucleotides are TGTGCCAGCAGCCAAGTTACAGTAACAAGGACTAGCGGTAATGAGCAGTTCTTC. It is translated as CASSQVTVTRTSGNEQFF.